Each of the 18 T cell receptor beta chains below was sequenced from the same sample in a study of breast tumors, draining lymph nodes, adjacent tissues. TCRdb itself ran the multiplex PCR reads through MiXCR, one entry per CDR3 protein. Among fewer than 25,000 distinct CDR3 sequences listed, under 75% were seen once. Specimen: tumor-adjacent breast tissue. The receptors were gathered from a female donor with breast cancer. Some clones in this sample may be carry-over from other donors' samples.

This clonotype was seen at least ten times. This sequence joins TRBV11-2 and TRBJ2-2; 14 bases agree with TRBD2. The J segment lost 7 bases and the V segment lost 5 bases, leaving 6 bases of the junction unmatched. Germline V gene sequence: CDR1 SGHAT, CDR2 FQNNGV. This CDR3 has 16 amino acids. The CDR3: CASSPGTSGSVGELFF. CDR3 DNA: TGTGCCAGCAGCCCCGGGACTAGCGGGAGCGTCGGGGAGCTGTTTTTT. Drawing the rest from reference TRBV11-2 and TRBJ2-2, the complete variable domain is EAGVAQSPRYKIIEKRQSVAFWCNPISGHATLYWYQQILGQGPKLLIQFQNNGVVDDSQLPKDRFSAERLKGVDSTLKIQPAKLEDSAVYLCASSPGTSGSVGELFFGEGSRLTVL.

The J gene is TRBJ2-3, the V gene TRBV5-1, with D maybe TRBD2 (6 bases). Per germline, CDR1 SGHRS and CDR2 YFSETQ. The V end lost 3 bases, the J end lost 1 base, and 9 bases lay between the germline ends. The CDR3 covers 14 residues. The CDR3: CASSSGVGTDTQYF. The DNA for the CDR3 is TGCGCCAGCAGCTCGGGAGTGGGCACAGATACGCAGTATTTT.

This clonotype is judged medium-sized (0.01 to 0.1%). The chain carries TRBV6-6 and TRBJ1-3; tentatively, D is TRBD1 (5 bases). This CDR3 is 15 amino acids long. Germline loops: CDR1 MNHNY, CDR2 SVGAGI (reference sequence). Trimming shortened V by 5 bases and J by 0 bases, and 11 bases separated the two germline ends. CDR3 coding DNA: TGTGCCAGCAGTCGGGACGGGAGCTCTGGAAACACCATATATTTT. This gives the protein CASSRDGSSGNTIYF.

This clonotype was detected ten times or more. The chain recombines TRBV20-1 with TRBJ2-1, with a weak D call TRBD2 (5 bases). V gave up 0 bases and J gave up 5 bases, with 11 bases separating them. The CDR3 consists of 14 residues. Germline loops: CDR1 DFQATT, CDR2 SNEGSKA (reference sequence). In nucleotides, the CDR3 is TGCAGTGCTAGAGACTGGCTAGCCAACAATGAGCAGTTCTTC. Protein product: CSARDWLANNEQFF.

This sequence joins TRBV6-5 and TRBJ2-3, with unresolved D. CDR1 is MNHEY and CDR2 is SVGAGI in the germline V gene. V was cut by 5 bases and J by 4 bases, with 13 bases left in between. There are 14 residues in the CDR3. The CDR3 reads CASSPGVGADTQYF. In DNA form, the CDR3 reads TGTGCCAGCAGTCCTGGAGTGGGCGCAGATACGCAGTATTTT.

V gene TRBV19 combines with J gene TRBJ1-4, with D possibly being TRBD1 (6 bases). The CDR3 is 14 residues long. CDR1 and CDR2 from the germline V gene are LNHDA and SQIVND (reference sequence). Trimming removed 7 bases at V and 7 bases at J, with 16 bases between. The CDR3 DNA follows: TGTGCCAGTAAATCCGGGACAAGCGGTGAAAAACTGTTTTTT. It yields the protein CASKSGTSGEKLFF.

V usage is TRBV2 and J usage is TRBJ2-2, with TRBD1 as a possible D gene (5 bases). V was pared by 9 bases and J by 4 bases, with 6 bases between. The CDR3 runs 11 residues. Per the germline V gene, CDR1 is SNHLY and CDR2 is FYNNEI. The CDR3 loop reads CARTGTGELFF. CDR3 in DNA: TGTGCCAGAACAGGCACCGGGGAGCTGTTTTTT.

The rearrangement uses TRBV5-1 and TRBJ1-2; 7 bases align to TRBD1. With V trimmed by 6 bases and J by 0 bases, 5 bases remained unmatched. The CDR3 covers 14 residues. Per germline, CDR1 SGHRS and CDR2 YFSETQ. The CDR3 DNA sequence: TGCGCCAGCAAAACGGGACAGACTAACTATGGCTACACCTTC. Its protein is CASKTGQTNYGYTF.

This clonotype was recorded at least ten times. Just one base apart from a much larger clone, this may be a read error. V usage is TRBV5-6 and J usage is TRBJ2-7; no definite D call. The V gene lost 4 bases and the J gene lost 2 bases, with 13 bases spanning the gap. The CDR3 spans 14 residues. CDR1 is SGHDT and CDR2 is YYEEEE in the germline V gene. This CDR3 reads CASSTPDTPYEQYF. CDR3 DNA sequence: TGTGCCAGCAGCACACCTGACACGCCCTACGAGCAGTACTTC.

This chain links TRBV20-1 with TRBJ2-7, with 9 bases matching TRBD2. The CDR3 runs 16 residues. V lost 0 bases to trimming and J lost 6 bases; unmatched junction nucleotides: 12. Germline-derived CDR1 and CDR2 are DFQATT and SNEGSKA (reference sequence). CDR3 in DNA: TGCAGTGCTAGAGATATGAGACTAGCGGCTAACTCCGAGCAGTACGTC. It encodes CSARDMRLAANSEQYV.

This clonotype was observed at least ten times. A single base separates this from a much larger clone, so it may be a read error. The chain joins TRBV6-4 to TRBJ2-5; D is possibly TRBD2 (6 bases). The CDR3 covers 13 residues. The V end lost 5 bases, the J end lost 7 bases, and 14 bases lay between the germline ends. Germline CDR1 MRHNA, CDR2 SNTAGT. This CDR3 is CASSLDRRGTQYF. The CDR3 DNA reads TGTGCCAGCAGTCTTGATAGGAGGGGGACCCAGTACTTC.

This clonotype was seen many times. The chain employs TRBV27 and TRBJ2-2; 10 positions match TRBD1. This CDR3 is built from 14 residues. Germline CDR1 reads MNHEY; CDR2 reads SMNVEV (reference sequence). J gave up 6 bases and V 7 bases, and 5 bases lay outside the gene matches. The CDR3 here is CASTGQGRPGELFF. The CDR3 region has the DNA TGTGCCAGCACGGGACAGGGGCGGCCCGGGGAGCTGTTTTTT.

By its share, this clonotype is medium-sized. The chain employs TRBV29-1 and TRBJ2-7, with D hard to call. Germline V lookup: CDR1 SQVTM, CDR2 ANQGSEA. This CDR3 has 9 residues. For the CDR3, the DNA is TGCATCCCAGAGCTCGAGCAGTACTTC. Encoded protein: CIPELEQYF.

This clonotype was observed at least ten times. The CDR3 sequence: CASSLGGRPDTQYF. The CDR3 bases are TGTGCCAGCAGCTTAGGGGGTCGACCAGATACGCAGTATTTT. The genes are TRBV11-3 and TRBJ2-3; D is ambiguous. V was shortened by 1 base and J by 4 bases, with 9 bases between the two germline ends. The CDR3 runs 14 residues. Per the germline V gene, CDR1 is SGHNT and CDR2 is YENEEA.

This clonotype has more than one count but fewer than ten. The chain employs TRBV11-2 and TRBJ1-5; perhaps TRBD1 as D (5 bases). CDR1 is SGHAT, CDR2 FQNNGV, per germline. This CDR3 comprises 14 residues. V lost 4 bases, J lost 0 bases, and 7 bases lay in between. The CDR3 coding sequence is TGTGCCAGCAGCTCTCAGGGTAGCAATCAGCCCCAGCATTTT. The encoded protein is CASSSQGSNQPQHF. Using reference TRBV11-2 and TRBJ1-5 for the parts outside the CDR3, the full variable domain is EAGVAQSPRYKIIEKRQSVAFWCNPISGHATLYWYQQILGQGPKLLIQFQNNGVVDDSQLPKDRFSAERLKGVDSTLKIQPAKLEDSAVYLCASSSQGSNQPQHFGDGTRLSIL.

This sequence joins TRBV4-2 and TRBJ1-3; no clear D gene. V was shortened by 1 base and J by 3 bases, with 25 bases between the two germline ends. Germline lookup yields CDR1 LGHNA and CDR2 YNFKEQ. The CDR3 runs to 20 residues. CDR3: CASSQGLRRPLATLGNTIYF. DNA of the CDR3: TGTGCCAGCAGCCAAGGTCTTAGGCGACCTCTAGCAACACTTGGAAACACCATATATTTT.

By its share, this clonotype is large. This chain connects TRBV7-2 to TRBJ2-7, with a tentative D call TRBD1 (5 bases). V was cut by 5 bases and J by 2 bases, with 16 bases left in between. In germline, CDR1 is SGHTA, CDR2 FQGNSA. The CDR3 spans 15 residues. CDR3 nucleotides: TGTGCCAGCAGCGATACCCTGGGGCAAGCCTACGAGCAGTACTTC. Its translation: CASSDTLGQAYEQYF.

This clonotype was seen many times. This chain connects TRBV5-8 to TRBJ2-1, with 7 bases aligning to TRBD1. J gave up 8 bases and V 2 bases, and 4 bases lay outside the gene matches. CDR3 size: 13 residues. Germline loops: CDR1 SGHTS, CDR2 YDEGEE. CDR3 amino acids: CASSFDRVDEQFF. In nucleotides, the CDR3 is TGTGCCAGCAGCTTTGACAGGGTAGATGAGCAGTTCTTC.